This TCR beta chain was sequenced for a study of shared clonotypes between healthy human individuals. General observations from the study: The four-donor shared clonotypes exceeded non-shared clonotypes in generation probability, with non-shared ones scoring lower.

The length of the CDR3 is 14 residues. CDR1 is SEHNR, CDR2 FQNEAQ, per germline (reference sequence). The V end lost 2 bases, the J end lost 1 base, and 8 bases lay between the germline ends. Concerning this clone: Its specificity is unknown. The identical CDR3 is also encoded by other nucleotide sequences in the sample.

Produced via immunoSEQ multiplex PCR; TCRdb's table is partial and in-frame only. The repertoire consists of fewer than 1.6 million clones, with around 98.5% occurring once and the leading ten covering approximately 0.4%. The donors, healthy adults who were HIV-negative, had experienced no recent acute infections or vaccinations. The chain is built from TRBV7-9 and TRBJ1-1, with D possibly TRBD1 on 5 matching bases. Sequences were obtained from naive CD4+ T cells sorted from blood. The subset denotes: CD45RA+ positively selected. The receptor was derived from a man younger than 45 in good health. In nucleotides, the CDR3 is TGTGCCAGCAGCTTACAGGGAAGGAACACTGAAGCTTTCTTT. It codes for CASSLQGRNTEAFF.